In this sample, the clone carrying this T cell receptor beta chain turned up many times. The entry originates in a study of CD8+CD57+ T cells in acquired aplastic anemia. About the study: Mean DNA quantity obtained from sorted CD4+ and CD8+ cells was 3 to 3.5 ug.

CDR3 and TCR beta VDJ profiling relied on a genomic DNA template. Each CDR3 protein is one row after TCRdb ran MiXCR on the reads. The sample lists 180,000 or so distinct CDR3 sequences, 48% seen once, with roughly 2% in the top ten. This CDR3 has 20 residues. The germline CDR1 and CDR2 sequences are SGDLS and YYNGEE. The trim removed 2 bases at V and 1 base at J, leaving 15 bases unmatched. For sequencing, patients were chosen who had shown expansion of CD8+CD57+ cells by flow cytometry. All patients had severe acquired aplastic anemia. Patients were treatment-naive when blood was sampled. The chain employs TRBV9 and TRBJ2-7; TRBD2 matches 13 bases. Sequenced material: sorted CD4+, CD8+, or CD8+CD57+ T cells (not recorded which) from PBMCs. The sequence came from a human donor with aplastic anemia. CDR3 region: CASSVGLIRLAGGLSYEQYF. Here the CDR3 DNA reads TGTGCCAGCAGCGTTGGCCTAATCAGACTAGCGGGAGGCCTGTCCTACGAGCAGTACTTC.